In its sample, the clone carrying this T cell receptor beta chain was seen many times. This sample was taken from a study of neurological immune-mediated disorders. The V gene's germline CDR1 is SGHRS and CDR2 YFSETQ. The CDR3 runs to 14 residues. The V segment lost 3 bases and the J segment 12 bases; nucleotides outside the gene matches: 11. TCRdb independently ran MiXCR on the 5' RACE reads; one entry per CDR3 protein. The table records approximately 82,000 distinct CDR3 sequences, roughly 13% of them present only once. The chain has TRBV5-1 and TRBJ1-4; 7 bases line up with TRBD1. The receptor's source is a woman aged 45-65 years in good health. Sequences were obtained from PBMCs. In nucleotides, the CDR3 is TGCGCCAGCAGCTCCCCTTCCGAGGGGGCAGAACTGTTTTTT. Its translation is CASSSPSEGAELFF.